The rows below give T cell receptor beta chains drawn from one sample of a study of a mutant IDH1 vaccine in newly diagnosed glioma. No antigen is known for these receptors. Method: immunoSEQ multiplex PCR; TCRdb's copy keeps in-frame clones and lacks some. The sample contains about 120,000 clones, about four fifths of which appear only once. The sample consisted of PBMCs, taken from a glioma patient whose treatment included an IDH1 peptide vaccine. The receptors originated from a man aged 35 to 55 with glioma. CDR3s include the opening cysteine and the closing phenylalanine or tryptophan. D genes are given only for firm matches. Part of the rows lack a size; the others show once, few, many or a class for expanded clones.

j_call d_call v_call clone_size cdr3_aa cdr3_nt
TRBJ2-5 - TRBV6-6 once CASSLASQETQYF TGTGCCAGCAGTTTGGCCAGCCAAGAGACCCAGTACTTC
TRBJ2-3 - TRBV4-3 once CASSQDGGTSTDTQYF TGCGCCAGCAGCCAAGATGGGGGGACTTCCACAGATACGCAGTATTTT
TRBJ2-2 - TRBV7-2 - CASSQIEGRELFF TGTGCCAGCAGCCAAATTGAGGGCAGGGAGCTGTTTTTT
TRBJ2-5 TRBD2 TRBV7-8 - CASSFNSGRAGETQYF TGTGCCAGCAGCTTTAATAGCGGGAGGGCCGGAGAGACCCAGTACTTC
TRBJ2-3 - TRBV29-1 - CSVAPSSKDTQYF TGCAGCGTTGCCCCCTCTAGCAAAGATACGCAGTATTTT
TRBJ2-5 - TRBV28 - CASSPGSLGAETQYF TGTGCCAGCAGTCCCGGATCCCTTGGGGCAGAGACCCAGTACTTC
TRBJ1-2 - TRBV6-5 once CASVGRTGGYTF TGTGCCAGCGTAGGGAGAACCGGCGGCTACACCTTC
TRBJ2-1 TRBD1 TRBV2 - CASKGQGPYNEQFF TGTGCCAGCAAAGGACAGGGACCTTACAATGAGCAGTTCTTC
TRBJ2-1 - TRBV4-3 once CASSQDGRTGGDEQFF TGCGCCAGCAGCCAAGATGGTAGGACGGGGGGCGATGAGCAGTTCTTC
TRBJ1-4 - TRBV6-6 - CASSWPAATEKLFF TGTGCCAGCAGTTGGCCAGCGGCGACTGAAAAACTGTTTTTT
TRBJ1-1 - TRBV7-2 - CASSRTMNTEAFF TGTGCCAGCAGCCGGACCATGAACACTGAAGCTTTCTTT
TRBJ2-7 - TRBV9 - CASSVAGNEQYF TGTGCCAGCAGCGTAGCGGGGAACGAGCAGTACTTC
TRBJ1-2 - TRBV14 few CASSQEKQVRGARSYTF TGTGCCAGCAGCCAAGAAAAGCAAGTTCGAGGGGCGAGGAGCTACACCTTC
TRBJ2-3 TRBD2 TRBV28 - CASSSLAVGEDTQYF TGTGCCAGCAGTTCCCTAGCGGTAGGGGAAGATACGCAGTATTTT
TRBJ2-7 - TRBV6-5 - CASSYSASAGSYEQYF TGTGCCAGCAGTTACTCCGCCTCGGCTGGGTCCTACGAGCAGTACTTC
TRBJ2-7 TRBD1 TRBV6-1 - CASRRDRGEYEQYF TGTGCCAGCAGGAGAGACAGGGGAGAATACGAGCAGTACTTC
TRBJ1-2 - TRBV7-2 - CASSLDRVYGYTF TGTGCCAGCAGCTTAGACAGGGTGTATGGCTACACCTTC
TRBJ1-6 TRBD1 TRBV7-8 - CASGARQGSSYNSPLHF TGTGCCAGCGGCGCCCGACAGGGGAGCTCCTATAATTCACCCCTCCACTTT
TRBJ2-3 TRBD2 TRBV9 - CASSVALAASTDTQYF TGTGCCAGCAGCGTAGCTCTAGCGGCTAGCACAGATACGCAGTATTTT
TRBJ2-7 - TRBV4-3 - CASSQDPDNYEQYF TGCGCCAGCAGCCAAGACCCAGATAATTACGAGCAGTACTTC
TRBJ2-3 TRBD2 TRBV27 - CASSRVLAGGPNTQYF TGTGCCAGCTCTAGGGTACTAGCGGGAGGGCCTAATACGCAGTATTTT
TRBJ2-7 TRBD1 TRBV4-3 - CASSLGTAYEQYF TGCGCCAGCAGCCTTGGGACAGCCTACGAGCAGTACTTC
TRBJ1-5 - TRBV21-1 once CASSKERGGGALGPQHF TGTGCCAGCAGCAAAGAGAGGGGAGGGGGAGCCTTGGGGCCCCAGCATTTT
TRBJ1-5 - TRBV27 once CASSGRAGGNQPQHF TGTGCCAGCAGTGGCCGGGCAGGCGGCAATCAGCCCCAGCATTTT
TRBJ2-1 TRBD2 TRBV19 - CASSRGGRNEQFF TGTGCCAGTAGTCGGGGGGGGAGGAATGAGCAGTTCTTC
TRBJ2-1 TRBD2 TRBV5-6 - CASSRLGLAGDNEQFF TGTGCCAGCAGCCGGCTTGGGCTAGCGGGGGACAATGAGCAGTTCTTC
TRBJ2-2 - TRBV10-3 - CAISSGTAVTGELFF TGTGCCATCAGTTCCGGGACGGCAGTCACCGGGGAGCTGTTTTTT
TRBJ2-2 - TRBV19 - CASSIPFTQQIGELFF TGTGCCAGTAGTATCCCTTTTACGCAGCAAATCGGGGAGCTGTTTTTT
TRBJ2-7 - TRBV23-1 - CASSQPGGSRNLGEQYF TGCGCCAGCAGTCAACCTGGGGGATCGAGGAATCTGGGCGAGCAGTACTTC
TRBJ1-5 - TRBV7-2 few CASSLAGGGRQPQHF TGTGCCAGCAGCTTAGCGGGCGGAGGGCGCCAGCCCCAGCATTTT
TRBJ1-5 - TRBV4-1 few CASSQGWNNQPQHF TGCGCCAGCAGCCAAGGTTGGAACAATCAGCCCCAGCATTTT
TRBJ2-5 - TRBV21-1 - CASSKVPGHPSGTQYF TGTGCCAGCAGCAAAGTTCCCGGACACCCGTCGGGGACCCAGTACTTC
TRBJ1-2 - TRBV7-6 once CASSSTTGYGYTF TGTGCCAGCAGCTCCACCACAGGCTATGGCTACACCTTC
TRBJ2-1 - TRBV5-1 - CASSLDSPTSNEQFF TGCGCCAGCAGCCTGGACTCTCCAACGTCCAATGAGCAGTTCTTC
TRBJ2-7 - TRBV15 - CATSRGEYEQYF TGTGCCACCAGCAGGGGGGAATACGAGCAGTACTTC
TRBJ1-1 TRBD1 TRBV4-3 - CASSQNRGTEAFF TGCGCCAGCAGCCAAAACAGGGGAACTGAAGCTTTCTTT
TRBJ2-1 - TRBV19 - CATLPKRGSYNEQFF TGTGCCACCCTACCCAAGAGGGGCTCCTACAATGAGCAGTTCTTC
TRBJ2-6 - TRBV30 - CAITGTGANVLTF TGTGCCATAACAGGGACTGGGGCCAACGTCCTGACTTTC
TRBJ2-5 TRBD1 TRBV10-2 - CASSIRDSEFQETQYF TGCGCCAGCAGTATCCGGGACAGCGAATTCCAAGAGACCCAGTACTTC
TRBJ1-2 - TRBV7-9 - CASSPSNYGYTF TGTGCCAGCAGCCCCTCGAACTATGGCTACACCTTC
TRBJ2-7 - TRBV7-2 - CASSLVPGYDEQYF TGTGCCAGCAGCTTAGTCCCAGGGTACGACGAGCAGTACTTC
TRBJ2-3 TRBD2 TRBV4-3 - CASSQELAGVGTDTQYF TGCGCCAGCAGCCAGGAACTAGCGGGGGTTGGCACAGATACGCAGTATTTT
TRBJ1-2 - TRBV5-1 - CASSRDGANYGYTF TGCGCCAGCAGCCGGGACGGTGCTAACTATGGCTACACCTTC
TRBJ2-7 TRBD1 TRBV19 once CASSIDRGQEQYF TGTGCCAGTAGTATAGACAGGGGGCAGGAGCAGTACTTC
TRBJ1-2 - TRBV7-2 - CASSLVGSYGYTF TGTGCCAGCAGCTTAGTCGGCAGCTATGGCTACACCTTC
TRBJ2-7 TRBD1 TRBV7-6 - CASSLGQGTYEQYF TGTGCCAGCAGCTTAGGACAGGGTACCTACGAGCAGTACTTC
TRBJ2-5 - TRBV15 - CATSRDKAETAQYF TGTGCCACCAGCAGAGATAAGGCCGAAACGGCCCAGTACTTC
TRBJ2-1 - TRBV5-5 - CASSQTSTPQFF TGTGCCAGCAGCCAAACTAGCACTCCACAGTTCTTC
TRBJ2-5 - TRBV7-3 - CASSPGDRERGLAGGETQYF TGTGCCAGCAGCCCCGGGGACAGGGAAAGGGGATTAGCGGGAGGAGAGACCCAGTACTTC
TRBJ2-1 - TRBV27 - CASSSPGLVNNEQFF TGTGCCAGCAGCAGTCCGGGACTGGTAAACAATGAGCAGTTCTTC
TRBJ2-6 TRBD1 TRBV5-4 - CASSLGTGAGANVLTF TGTGCCAGCAGCTTGGGGACAGGGGCTGGGGCCAACGTCCTGACTTTC
TRBJ1-1 TRBD1 TRBV5-1 - CASSYRGTGPGTEAFF TGCGCCAGCAGCTACCGAGGGACAGGTCCGGGGACTGAAGCTTTCTTT
TRBJ1-3 - TRBV10-3 once CAISELSPSSGNTIYF TGTGCCATCAGTGAACTATCGCCCAGCTCTGGAAACACCATATATTTT
TRBJ2-1 - TRBV4-2 - CASSQGDAYEQFF TGTGCCAGCAGCCAAGGGGACGCCTATGAGCAGTTCTTC
TRBJ2-1 - TRBV11-2 - CASSSPGTGPSNEQFF TGTGCCAGCAGCTCCCCGGGGACTGGTCCCTCCAATGAGCAGTTCTTC